This TCR beta chain is from a study of blood T cells in healthy people across ages (dated by TCRdb to the mid-2010s). The study in broad terms: In model experiments, template switching captured about one uniquely barcoded TCR beta cDNA molecule for every two T cells. The donors were split into four age groups: young (average about 15 years), middle-aged (roughly 39), aged (more than 60) and long-lived (about 82). For two donors (one aged 18 to 30 and one aged 80 or older), the study analyzed two additional independent replicas of 1 million unique cDNA reads from the same blood draw. The study measured age-related changes in TCR beta repertoire diversity using deep sequencing normalized with unique cDNA molecular identifiers.

CDR1 DFQATT and CDR2 SNEGSKA are derived from the germline V gene (reference sequence). Its CDR3 holds 14 amino acids, cysteine through phenylalanine. Only the CDR3 DNA stays, 42 bases, in frame from base 1. Relative to germline, V is missing 6 bases and J is missing 2 bases, with 10 bases of the junction outside any gene match. Systemically healthy Caucasian individuals from Russia, over 30 in total and aged about 6 to 100 years, were included as donors. Each donor gave ten milliliters of peripheral blood, collected into EDTA-treated Vacutainer tubes. Ficoll-Paque density-gradient centrifugation was used to isolate PBMCs, with at least 7 million obtained per sample. Trizol reagent was used to extract total RNA from PBMCs, with at least 5.5 micrograms per sample. For every donor, flow cytometry on a PBMC aliquot measured the percentage of naive CD45RAhigh/CD27high T cells. Study-level results and caveats: Observed TCR beta diversity per million T cells fell roughly linearly with age, and a significant reduction was already apparent by age about 43. There was a strong correlation between observed TCR beta diversity and the percentage of naive T cells measured by flow cytometry. Conclusive comparison of naive and antigen-experienced compartments was prevented by the profiling of bulk unsorted PBMCs. Estimates of total diversity based on one million sequenced T cells were regarded as lower bounds and as underestimates. Because donor CMV infection status was unknown, age-related changes in expanded clonotypes were potentially confounded. The long-lived group showed more naive CD4+ T cells, fewer expanded clones and increased TCR diversity than the aged group, suggesting age selection.

Libraries were built with 5' RACE. The sequencing machine was an Illumina HiSeq 2500. The second PCR ran for roughly 7 to 12 cycles and used a J-beta primer mix along with a sample-barcoded 5' primer. Each TCR beta cDNA molecule received a unique molecular identifier from a template-switch 5' adaptor carrying 12 random nucleotides. Each sample yielded at least 2.5 million CDR3-containing paired-end reads. All of the RNA was converted into first-strand cDNA using the Mint cDNA synthesis kit, with a TRBC-specific oligonucleotide serving as the primer. Following uracil-DNA glycosylase treatment, all cDNA underwent a first 18-cycle PCR with the universal primers M1SS and BC2_uni_R. In the source study's methods: Each sample was normalized by randomly selecting 1 million high-quality reads, each carrying a distinct molecular identifier. Instead of being binned into consensus sequences, reads with shared molecular identifiers were discarded. MiTCR, set to a Q25 quality threshold and the strictest error-elimination algorithm, was used for CDR3 identification, clonotype clustering and error correction. A nonparametric unseen species model with Euler transformation was used to estimate a lower bound on total TCR beta diversity. Through fastp at Q25 and MiXCR, TCRdb rebuilt clones from the public reads, retaining in-frame beta chains. Entries are consolidated by CDR3 protein sequence, retaining the most common genes and DNA. The V and J calls come from TCRdb's annotation, not from the publication. Counted in this sample were over 700,000 distinct CDR3 sequences; about 25% of them appeared once. Of the sample, 9.4% is held by the ten largest clones.

This clonotype was recorded a few times. Its antigen specificity is not known. Base qualities are missing; no much larger clone stands one base away. This sample was shared with a second study, whose subject was T cells of mothers and their children. From that second study: Donors were nine systemically healthy Caucasian individuals: three mothers and their six children. cDNA synthesis used all of the extracted RNA, with approximately 1.4 ug of RNA in each 15 ul reaction. In the second PCR, the M1S primer introduced both the sample barcodes and 2-4 random nucleotides. Over 8 million TCR beta CDR3 reads were obtained for each mother, and millions of reads were obtained for each child. TCR recombination output is similarly shaped by thymic selection in related and unrelated pairs, with a minor effect exerted by inherited differences. Related mother-child pairs always showed normalized repertoire overlap that was slightly higher than in unrelated mother-child pairs, though the difference was never significant. With a sensitivity of about 100 clones per million clonotypes, no persistent microchimeric T cell clones were detected. Deep NGS was used in the study to compare the TCR beta repertoires of mothers and children and to look for features that separate related mother-child pairs from unrelated individuals. The mean age was about 40 +/- 4 years for the mothers and approximately 11 +/- 4 years for the children. After adapter ligation with NEBNext reagents, the libraries were sequenced on Illumina HiSeq 2000 with 100+100 nt paired-end reads. To avoid cross-contamination, the mother libraries and the child libraries were prepared a month apart and sequenced in separate runs. For each donor, somewhere between roughly 500,000 and 2,100,000 distinct TCR beta clonotypes were identified. Naive TCR beta clonotypes were estimated from low-frequency clonotypes matched to each donor's FACS-determined naive share, without sorting.

The clonotype originates from a boy between 5 and 17 years old in good health. This sequence uses TRBV20-1 and TRBJ2-7, and TRBD1 aligns with 7 junction nucleotides. The sample consisted of blood. Read as DNA, the sequence is TGCAGTGCGATAGCCGGCGACAGGGCCTACGAGCAGTACTTC. Translated, this is CSAIAGDRAYEQYF.